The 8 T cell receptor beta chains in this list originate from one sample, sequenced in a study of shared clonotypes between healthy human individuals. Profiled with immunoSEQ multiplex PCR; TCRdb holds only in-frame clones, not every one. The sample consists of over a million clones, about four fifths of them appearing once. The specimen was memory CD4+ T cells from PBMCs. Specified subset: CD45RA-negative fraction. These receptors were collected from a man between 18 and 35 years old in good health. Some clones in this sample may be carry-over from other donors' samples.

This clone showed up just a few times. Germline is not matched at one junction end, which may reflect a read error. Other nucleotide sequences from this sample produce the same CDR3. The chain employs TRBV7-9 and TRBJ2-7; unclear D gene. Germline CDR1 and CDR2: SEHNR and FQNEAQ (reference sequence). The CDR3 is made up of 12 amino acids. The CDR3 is CASSFSSYEQYF. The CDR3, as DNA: TGCGCCAGCAGCTTCTCCTCCTACGAGCAGTACTTC.

The CDR3 here is CASSPNSGTSYEQYF. The DNA for the CDR3 is TGTGCCAGCAGCCCGAATTCCGGGACTAGCTACGAGCAGTACTTC. The V call is TRBV7-9, the J call TRBJ2-7; 8 bases match TRBD2. Germline CDR1 and CDR2: SEHNR and FQNEAQ (reference sequence). This CDR3 spans 15 amino acids. J lost 3 bases, V lost 5 bases, and 9 bases had no gene match.

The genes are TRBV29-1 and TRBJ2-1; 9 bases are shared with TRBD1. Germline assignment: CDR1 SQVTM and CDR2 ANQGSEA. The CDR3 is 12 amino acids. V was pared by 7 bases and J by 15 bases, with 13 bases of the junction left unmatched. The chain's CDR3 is CSALNRDRVSFF. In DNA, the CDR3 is TGCAGCGCTCTGAACCGGGACAGGGTGTCGTTCTTC.

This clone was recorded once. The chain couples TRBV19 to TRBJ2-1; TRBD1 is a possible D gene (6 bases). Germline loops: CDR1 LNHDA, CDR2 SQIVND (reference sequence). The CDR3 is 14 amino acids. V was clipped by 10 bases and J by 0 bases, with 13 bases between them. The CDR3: CATRGSNSYNEQFF. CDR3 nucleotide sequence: TGTGCCACCAGGGGCAGTAACTCCTACAATGAGCAGTTCTTC.

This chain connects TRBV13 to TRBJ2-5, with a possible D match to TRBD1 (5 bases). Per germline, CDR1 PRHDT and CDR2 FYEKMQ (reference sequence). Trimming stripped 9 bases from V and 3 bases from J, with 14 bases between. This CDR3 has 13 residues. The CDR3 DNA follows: TGTGCCAGTTCATCACGCAGGGAAGAGACCCAGTACTTC. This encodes CASSSRREETQYF.

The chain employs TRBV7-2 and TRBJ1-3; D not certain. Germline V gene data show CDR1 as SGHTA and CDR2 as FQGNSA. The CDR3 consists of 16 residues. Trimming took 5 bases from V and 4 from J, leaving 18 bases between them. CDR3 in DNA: TGTGCCAGCAGCCCACAACTTCAGCTGGGGGGAAACACCATATATTTT. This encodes CASSPQLQLGGNTIYF.

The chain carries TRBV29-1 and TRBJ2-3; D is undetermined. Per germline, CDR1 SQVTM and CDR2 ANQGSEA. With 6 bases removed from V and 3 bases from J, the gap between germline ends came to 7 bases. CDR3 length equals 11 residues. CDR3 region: CSVPRTDTQYF. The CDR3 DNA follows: TGCAGCGTCCCGAGAACAGATACGCAGTATTTT.

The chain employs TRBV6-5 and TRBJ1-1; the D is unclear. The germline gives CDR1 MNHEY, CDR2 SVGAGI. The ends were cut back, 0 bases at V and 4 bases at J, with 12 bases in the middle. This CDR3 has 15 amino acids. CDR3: CASSYSSGSGTEAFF. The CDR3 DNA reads TGTGCCAGCAGTTACTCGTCAGGTTCGGGCACTGAAGCTTTCTTT.